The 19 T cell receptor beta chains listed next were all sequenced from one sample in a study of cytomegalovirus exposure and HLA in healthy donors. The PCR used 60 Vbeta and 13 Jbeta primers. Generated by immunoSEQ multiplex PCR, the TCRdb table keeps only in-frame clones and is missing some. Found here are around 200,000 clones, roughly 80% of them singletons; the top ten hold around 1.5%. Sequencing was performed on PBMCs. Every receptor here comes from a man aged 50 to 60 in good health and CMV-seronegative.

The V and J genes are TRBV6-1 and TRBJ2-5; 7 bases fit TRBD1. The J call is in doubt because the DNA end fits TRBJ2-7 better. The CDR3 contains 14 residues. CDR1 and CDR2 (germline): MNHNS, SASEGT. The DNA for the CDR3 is TGTGCCAGCAGTGAGGGGACAGTTCTGCACGAGCAGTACTTC. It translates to CASSEGTVLHEQYF.

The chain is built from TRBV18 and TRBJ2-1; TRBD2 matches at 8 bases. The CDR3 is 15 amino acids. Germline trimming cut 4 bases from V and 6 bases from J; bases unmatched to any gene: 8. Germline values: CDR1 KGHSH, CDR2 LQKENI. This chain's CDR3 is CASSRGGSGSNEQFF. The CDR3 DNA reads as TGTGCCAGCTCACGCGGAGGAAGCGGGAGCAATGAGCAGTTCTTC.

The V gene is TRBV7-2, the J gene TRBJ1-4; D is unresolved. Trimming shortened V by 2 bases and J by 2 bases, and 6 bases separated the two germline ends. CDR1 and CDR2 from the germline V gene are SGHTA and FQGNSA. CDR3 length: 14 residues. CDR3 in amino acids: CASSLQATNEKLFF. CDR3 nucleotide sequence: TGTGCCAGCAGCTTACAAGCGACTAATGAAAAACTGTTTTTT.

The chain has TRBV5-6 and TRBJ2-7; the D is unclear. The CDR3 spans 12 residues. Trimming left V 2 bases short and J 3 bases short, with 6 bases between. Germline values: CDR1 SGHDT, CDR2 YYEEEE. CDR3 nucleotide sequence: TGTGCCAGCAGCTTATTCTACTACGAGCAGTACTTC. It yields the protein CASSLFYYEQYF.

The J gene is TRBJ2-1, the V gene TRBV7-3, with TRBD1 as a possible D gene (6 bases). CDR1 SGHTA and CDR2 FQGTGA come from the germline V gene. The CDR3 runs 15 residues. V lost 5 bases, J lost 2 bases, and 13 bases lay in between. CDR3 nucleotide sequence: TGTGCCAGCAGCCTTCAGAGGACAGCCTACAATGAGCAGTTCTTC. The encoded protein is CASSLQRTAYNEQFF.

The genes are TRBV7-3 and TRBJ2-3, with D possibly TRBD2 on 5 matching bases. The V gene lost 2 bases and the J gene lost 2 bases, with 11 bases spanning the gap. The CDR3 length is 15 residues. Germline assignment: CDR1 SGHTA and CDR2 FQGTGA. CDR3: CASSLLGEYTDTQYF. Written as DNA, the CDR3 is TGTGCCAGCAGCTTACTCGGGGAATACACAGATACGCAGTATTTT.

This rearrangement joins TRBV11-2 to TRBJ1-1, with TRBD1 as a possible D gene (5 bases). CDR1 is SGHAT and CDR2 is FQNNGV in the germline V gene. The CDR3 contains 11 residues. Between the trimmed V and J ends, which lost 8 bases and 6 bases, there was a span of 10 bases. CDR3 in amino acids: CASRRGPEAFF. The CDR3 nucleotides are TGTGCCAGCCGGCGGGGCCCTGAAGCTTTCTTT.

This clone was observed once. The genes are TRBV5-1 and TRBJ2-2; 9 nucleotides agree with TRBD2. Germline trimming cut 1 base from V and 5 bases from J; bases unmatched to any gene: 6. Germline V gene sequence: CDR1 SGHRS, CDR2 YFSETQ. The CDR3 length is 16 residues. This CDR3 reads CASSLRRGGRTGELFF. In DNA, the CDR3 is TGCGCCAGCAGCTTGCGGCGGGGGGGCCGAACCGGGGAGCTGTTTTTT.

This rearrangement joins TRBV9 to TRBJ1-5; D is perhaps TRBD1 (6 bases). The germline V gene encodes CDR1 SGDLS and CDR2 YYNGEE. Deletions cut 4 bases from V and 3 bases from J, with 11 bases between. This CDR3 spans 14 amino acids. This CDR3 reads CASSSGQNNQPQHF. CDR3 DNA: TGTGCCAGCAGCTCCGGACAGAACAATCAGCCCCAGCATTTT.

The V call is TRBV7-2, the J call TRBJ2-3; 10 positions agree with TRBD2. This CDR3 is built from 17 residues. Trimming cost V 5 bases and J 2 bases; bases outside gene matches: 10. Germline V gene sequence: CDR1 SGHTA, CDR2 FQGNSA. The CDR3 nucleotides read TGTGCCAGCAGCGTCAGACTAGCGGGCCCGCTCACAGATACGCAGTATTTT. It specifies CASSVRLAGPLTDTQYF.

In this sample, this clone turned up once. The CDR3, as DNA: TGCAGCTCCCTCCGGGGACTAGCGGGAGGAGAGACCCAGTACTTC. Its translation is CSSLRGLAGGETQYF. This chain links TRBV29-1 with TRBJ2-5; 15 bases line up with TRBD2. The junction had 8 bases not matched to a gene; V was cut back by 8 bases and J by 4 bases. Germline CDR1 SQVTM, CDR2 ANQGSEA. The length of the CDR3 is 15 residues. The complete variable domain, with remaining parts taken from reference TRBV29-1 and TRBJ2-5, reads SAVISQKPSRDICQRGTSLTIQCQVDSQVTMMFWYRQQPGQSLTLIATANQGSEATYESGFVIDKFPISRPNLTFSTLTVSNMSPEDSSIYLCSSLRGLAGGETQYFGPGTRLLVL.

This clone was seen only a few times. CDR3 sequence (DNA): TGTGCCAGCAGGACCGGGGGGAATTCACCCCTCCACTTT. Translated, it gives CASRTGGNSPLHF. The chain is built from TRBV6-4 and TRBJ1-6; D might be TRBD1 (5 bases). V was clipped by 6 bases and J by 7 bases, with 10 bases between them. This CDR3 region has 13 residues. In germline, CDR1 is MRHNA, CDR2 SNTAGT.

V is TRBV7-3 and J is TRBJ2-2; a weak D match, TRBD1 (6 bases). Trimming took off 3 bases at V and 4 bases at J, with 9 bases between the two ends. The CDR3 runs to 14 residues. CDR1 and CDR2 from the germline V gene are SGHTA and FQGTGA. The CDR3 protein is CASSFNRATGELFF. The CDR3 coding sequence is TGTGCCAGCAGCTTCAACAGGGCCACCGGGGAGCTGTTTTTT.

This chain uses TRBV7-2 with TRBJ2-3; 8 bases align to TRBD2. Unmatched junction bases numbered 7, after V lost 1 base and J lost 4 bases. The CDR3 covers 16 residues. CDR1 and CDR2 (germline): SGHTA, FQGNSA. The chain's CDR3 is CASSLVSGGIADTQYF. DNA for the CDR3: TGTGCCAGCAGCTTAGTTTCGGGGGGGATCGCAGATACGCAGTATTTT.

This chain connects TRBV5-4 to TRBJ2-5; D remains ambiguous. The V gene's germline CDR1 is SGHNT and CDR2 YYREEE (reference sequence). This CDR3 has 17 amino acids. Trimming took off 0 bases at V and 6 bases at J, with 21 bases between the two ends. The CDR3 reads CASSLAPTVEGKKTQYF. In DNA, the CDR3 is TGTGCCAGCAGCTTGGCCCCAACAGTGGAAGGAAAAAAGACCCAGTACTTC.

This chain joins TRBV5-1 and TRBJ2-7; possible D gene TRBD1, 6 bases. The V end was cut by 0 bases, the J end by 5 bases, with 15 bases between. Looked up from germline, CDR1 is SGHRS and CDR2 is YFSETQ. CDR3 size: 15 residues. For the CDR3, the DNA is TGCGCCAGCAGCTTGGTCCCCGGGACAATGAACGAGCAGTACTTC. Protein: CASSLVPGTMNEQYF.

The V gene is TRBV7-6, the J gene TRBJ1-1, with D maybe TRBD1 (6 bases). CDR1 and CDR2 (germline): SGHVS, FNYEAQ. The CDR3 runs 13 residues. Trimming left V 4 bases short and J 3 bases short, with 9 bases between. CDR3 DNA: TGTGCCAGCAGCTCCCAGGGGTACACTGAAGCTTTCTTT. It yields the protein CASSSQGYTEAFF.

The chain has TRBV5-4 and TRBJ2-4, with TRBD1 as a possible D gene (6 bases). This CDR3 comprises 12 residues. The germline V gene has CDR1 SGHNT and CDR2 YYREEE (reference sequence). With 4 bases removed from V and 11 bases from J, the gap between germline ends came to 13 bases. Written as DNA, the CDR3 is TGTGCCAGCAGCCCGGACAGCGCTCTTCAGTACTTC. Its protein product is CASSPDSALQYF.

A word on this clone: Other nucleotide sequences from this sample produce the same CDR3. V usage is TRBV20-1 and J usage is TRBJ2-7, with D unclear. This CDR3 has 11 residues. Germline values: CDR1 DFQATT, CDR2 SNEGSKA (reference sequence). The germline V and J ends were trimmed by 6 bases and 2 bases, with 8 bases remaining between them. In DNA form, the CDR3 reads TGCAGTGCATCGGGTACCTACGAGCAGTACTTC. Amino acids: CSASGTYEQYF.